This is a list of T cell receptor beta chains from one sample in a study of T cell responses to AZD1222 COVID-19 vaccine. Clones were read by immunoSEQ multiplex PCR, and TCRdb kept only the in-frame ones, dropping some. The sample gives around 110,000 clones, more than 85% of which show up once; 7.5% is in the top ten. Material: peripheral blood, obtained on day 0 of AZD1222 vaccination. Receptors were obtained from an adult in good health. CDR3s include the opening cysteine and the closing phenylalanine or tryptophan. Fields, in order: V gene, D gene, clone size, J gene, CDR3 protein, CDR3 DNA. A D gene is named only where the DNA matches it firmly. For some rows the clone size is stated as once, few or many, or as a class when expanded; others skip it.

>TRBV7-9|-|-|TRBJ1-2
CASSLDRTEPYGYTF
TGTGCCAGCAGCTTAGATCGAACAGAACCCTATGGCTACACCTTC
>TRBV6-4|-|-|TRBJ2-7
CASSDSGPPFYEQYF
TGTGCCAGCAGTGACTCCGGGCCCCCGTTCTACGAGCAGTACTTC
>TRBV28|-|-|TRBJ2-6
CASSSLGRGSSGANVLTF
TGTGCCAGCAGTTCCTTGGGGAGGGGGAGCTCTGGGGCCAACGTCCTGACTTTC
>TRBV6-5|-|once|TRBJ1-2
CASRKDSYGYTF
TGTGCCAGCAGAAAGGACAGCTATGGCTACACCTTC
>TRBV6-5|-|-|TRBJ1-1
CASRTGHRTEAFF
TGTGCCAGCAGAACCGGACACCGCACTGAAGCTTTCTTT
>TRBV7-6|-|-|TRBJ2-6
CASSVIKGSSGANVLTF
TGTGCCAGCAGCGTCATTAAGGGGAGCTCTGGGGCCAACGTCCTGACTTTC
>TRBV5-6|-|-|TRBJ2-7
CASRVGGQNYEQYF
TGTGCCAGCAGAGTTGGGGGGCAGAACTACGAGCAGTACTTC
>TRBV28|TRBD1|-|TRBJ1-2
CASRSDRGVYGYTF
TGTGCCAGCAGATCCGACAGGGGGGTCTATGGCTACACCTTC
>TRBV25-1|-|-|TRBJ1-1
CASSDGGTPNTEAFF
TGTGCCAGCAGTGACGGGGGGACACCGAACACTGAAGCTTTCTTT
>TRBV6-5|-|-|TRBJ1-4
CASSYSGSSEKLFF
TGTGCCAGCAGTTACAGCGGTTCTTCGGAAAAACTGTTTTTT
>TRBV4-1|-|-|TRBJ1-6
CASSQAPGADSPLHF
TGCGCCAGCAGCCAAGCGCCAGGTGCGGATTCACCCCTCCACTTT
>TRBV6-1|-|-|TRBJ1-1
CASSERAKGTEAFF
TGTGCCAGCAGTGAAAGGGCCAAGGGCACTGAAGCTTTCTTT
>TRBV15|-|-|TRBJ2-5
CATSREDIEETQYF
TGTGCCACCAGCAGAGAAGACATTGAAGAGACCCAGTACTTC
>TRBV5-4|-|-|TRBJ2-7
CASSLTGRDEQYF
TGTGCCAGCAGCTTAACAGGGAGGGACGAGCAGTACTTC
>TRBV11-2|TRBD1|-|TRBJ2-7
CASSSQLTGAHEQYF
TGTGCCAGCAGCTCCCAGTTGACAGGGGCCCACGAGCAGTACTTC
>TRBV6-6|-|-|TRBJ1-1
CASSYAPGTEAFF
TGTGCCAGCAGTTACGCCCCGGGGACTGAAGCTTTCTTT
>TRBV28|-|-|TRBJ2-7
CASSLGGAGFPYEQYF
TGTGCCAGCAGTTTAGGAGGGGCGGGATTTCCCTACGAGCAGTACTTC
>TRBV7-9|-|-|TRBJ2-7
CASSLNAGQGEQYF
TGTGCCAGCAGCTTAAACGCAGGGCAGGGCGAGCAGTACTTC
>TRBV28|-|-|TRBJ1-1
CASSPQSGAFF
TGTGCCAGCAGCCCTCAATCCGGAGCTTTCTTT
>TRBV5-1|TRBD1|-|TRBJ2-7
CASSLGGTGESYEQYF
TGCGCCAGCAGCTTAGGTGGGACAGGGGAATCCTACGAGCAGTACTTC
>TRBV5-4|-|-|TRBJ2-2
CASSLASGTVTGELFF
TGTGCCAGCAGCTTGGCCTCGGGAACGGTCACCGGGGAGCTGTTTTTT
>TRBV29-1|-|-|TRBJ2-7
CSVDWGESHEQYF
TGCAGCGTTGATTGGGGGGAGTCCCACGAGCAGTACTTC
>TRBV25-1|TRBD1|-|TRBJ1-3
CASGQTGEFGNTIYF
TGTGCCAGCGGACAAACAGGGGAATTTGGAAACACCATATATTTT
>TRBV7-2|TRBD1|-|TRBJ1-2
CASSPNRGGYTF
TGTGCCAGCAGCCCTAACAGGGGCGGCTACACCTTC
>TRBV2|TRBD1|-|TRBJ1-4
CASSRDRGPNEKLFF
TGTGCCAGCAGTAGGGACAGGGGCCCTAATGAAAAACTGTTTTTT
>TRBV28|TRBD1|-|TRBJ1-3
CASSLQGADTIYF
TGTGCCAGCAGTTTACAGGGGGCGGACACCATATATTTT
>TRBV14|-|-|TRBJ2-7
CASSQAKPAYEQYF
TGTGCCAGCAGCCAAGCTAAGCCCGCCTACGAGCAGTACTTC
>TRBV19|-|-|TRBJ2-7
CASSIGTNSYEQYF
TGTGCCAGTAGTATCGGGACAAATAGCTACGAGCAGTACTTC
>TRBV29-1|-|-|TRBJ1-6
CSAGEGRASPLHF
TGCAGCGCTGGGGAGGGCCGGGCTTCACCCCTCCACTTT
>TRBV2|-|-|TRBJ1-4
CASSDVATNEKLFF
TGTGCCAGCAGTGACGTAGCAACTAATGAAAAACTGTTTTTT
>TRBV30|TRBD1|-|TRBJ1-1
CAWRTGTGAPNTEAFF
TGTGCCTGGAGAACCGGGACAGGGGCCCCAAACACTGAAGCTTTCTTT
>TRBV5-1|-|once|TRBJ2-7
CASSSALQGSVEQYF
TGCGCCAGCAGCTCGGCCTTACAGGGCTCTGTCGAGCAGTACTTC
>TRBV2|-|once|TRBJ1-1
CASSGGHLNTEAFF
TGTGCCAGCAGCGGAGGACACCTGAACACTGAAGCTTTCTTT
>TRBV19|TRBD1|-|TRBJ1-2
CASSIRDRDYGYTF
TGTGCCAGTAGTATCCGGGACAGGGACTATGGCTACACCTTC
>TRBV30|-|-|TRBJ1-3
CAWSVSAGNTIYF
TGTGCCTGGAGTGTATCGGCTGGAAACACCATATATTTT
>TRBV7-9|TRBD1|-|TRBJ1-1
CASSATGGSTEAFF
TGTGCCAGCAGCGCGACAGGGGGGAGCACTGAAGCTTTCTTT
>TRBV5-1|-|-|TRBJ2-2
CASSSLGNTGELFF
TGCGCCAGCAGCTCACTAGGAAACACCGGGGAGCTGTTTTTT
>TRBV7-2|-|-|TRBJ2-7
CASSLVGFSYEQYF
TGTGCCAGCAGCTTAGTGGGTTTCTCCTACGAGCAGTACTTC
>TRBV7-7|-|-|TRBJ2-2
CASSRQAGDSNANTGELFF
TGTGCCAGCAGTCGGCAGGCGGGGGACAGCAACGCGAACACCGGGGAGCTGTTTTTT
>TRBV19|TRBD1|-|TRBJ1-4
CASSINRGNEKLFF
TGTGCCAGTAGTATAAACAGGGGAAATGAAAAACTGTTTTTT
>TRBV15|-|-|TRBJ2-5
CATSSDMGTASKTQYF
TGTGCCACCAGCAGCGATATGGGGACTGCCTCGAAGACCCAGTACTTC
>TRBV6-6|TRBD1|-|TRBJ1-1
CASCWDRGLNTEAFF
TGTGCCAGCTGCTGGGACAGGGGGCTTAACACTGAAGCTTTCTTT
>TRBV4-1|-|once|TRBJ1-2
CASSQGRNNYGYTF
TGCGCCAGCAGCCAAGGCCGGAATAACTATGGCTACACCTTC
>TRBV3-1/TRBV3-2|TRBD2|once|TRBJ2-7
CASSQGEGLYEQYF
TGTGCCAGCAGCCAAGGGGAGGGCCTCTACGAGCAGTACTTC
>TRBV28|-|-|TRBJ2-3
CASRFRTDLTDTQYF
TGTGCCAGCAGGTTTCGGACAGATTTAACAGATACGCAGTATTTT
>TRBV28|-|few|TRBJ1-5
CASRPPAQPQHF
TGTGCCAGCAGGCCCCCGGCTCAGCCCCAGCATTTT
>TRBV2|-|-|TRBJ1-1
CASSTKGGLTEAFF
TGTGCCAGCAGTACTAAGGGGGGTCTCACTGAAGCTTTCTTT
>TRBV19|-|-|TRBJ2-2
CASSTGSGAPSNTGELFF
TGTGCCAGTAGTACAGGGAGTGGAGCTCCTTCGAACACCGGGGAGCTGTTTTTT
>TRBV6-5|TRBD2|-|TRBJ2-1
CASSYGRTSGSNEQFF
TGTGCCAGCAGTTACGGAAGGACTAGCGGTTCCAATGAGCAGTTCTTC
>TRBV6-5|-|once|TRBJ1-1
CASSWGAGTEAFF
TGTGCCAGCAGTTGGGGGGCAGGGACTGAAGCTTTCTTT